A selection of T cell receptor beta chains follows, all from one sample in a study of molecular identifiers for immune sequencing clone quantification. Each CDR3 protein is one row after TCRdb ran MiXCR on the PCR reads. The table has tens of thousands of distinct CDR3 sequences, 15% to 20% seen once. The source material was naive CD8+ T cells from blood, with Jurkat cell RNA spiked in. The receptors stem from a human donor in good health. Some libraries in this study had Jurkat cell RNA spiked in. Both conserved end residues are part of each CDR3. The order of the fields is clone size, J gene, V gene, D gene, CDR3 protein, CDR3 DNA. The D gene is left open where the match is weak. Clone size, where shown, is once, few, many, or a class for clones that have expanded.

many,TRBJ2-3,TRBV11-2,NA,CASSPSDTQYF,TGTGCCAGCAGCCCCTCGGATACGCAGTATTTT
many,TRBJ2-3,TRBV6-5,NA,CASSYLRTDTQYF,TGTGCCAGCAGTTACCTCCGCACAGATACGCAGTATTTT
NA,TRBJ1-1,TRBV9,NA,CASTTGGGVNTEAFF,TGTGCCAGCACGACGGGGGGTGGAGTGAACACTGAAGCTTTCTTT
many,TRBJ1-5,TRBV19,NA,CASSLDTSNQPQHF,TGTGCCAGTAGTCTGGACACTAGCAATCAGCCCCAGCATTTT
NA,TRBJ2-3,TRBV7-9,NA,CASSLPKDRPHVDTQYF,TGTGCCAGCAGCTTACCCAAAGACAGGCCCCACGTGGATACGCAGTATTTT
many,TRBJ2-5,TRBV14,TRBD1,CASSPKTGGRETQYF,TGTGCCAGCAGCCCTAAGACAGGGGGCCGGGAGACCCAGTACTTC
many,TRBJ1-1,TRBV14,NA,CASSQDRFVNTEAFF,TGTGCCAGCAGCCAAGATCGGTTCGTGAACACTGAAGCTTTCTTT
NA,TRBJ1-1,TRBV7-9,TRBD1,CASSSRDRGSTEAFF,TGTGCCAGCAGTAGTCGGGACAGGGGAAGTACTGAAGCTTTCTTT
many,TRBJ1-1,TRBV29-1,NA,CSVGPATFLNTEAFF,TGCAGCGTTGGCCCAGCGACATTCCTGAACACTGAAGCTTTCTTT
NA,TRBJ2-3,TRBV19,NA,CASSERGPPDTQYF,TGTGCCAGTAGCGAACGGGGCCCTCCAGATACGCAGTATTTT
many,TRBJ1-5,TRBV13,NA,CASSLGSSQYNQPQHF,TGTGCCAGCAGCTTAGGCTCGTCGCAATACAATCAGCCCCAGCATTTT
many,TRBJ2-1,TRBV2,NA,CASRGKSSYNEQFF,TGTGCCAGCAGGGGGAAAAGCTCCTACAATGAGCAGTTCTTC
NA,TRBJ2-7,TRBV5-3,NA,CASSLDSSHEPYF,TGTGCCAGCAGCTTGGACTCCTCCCACGAGCCGTACTTC
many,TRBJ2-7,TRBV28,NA,CASSLRVNTYEQYF,TGTGCCAGCAGTCTCCGGGTGAATACCTACGAGCAGTACTTC
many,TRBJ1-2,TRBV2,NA,CASSEVSGSYGYTF,TGTGCCAGCAGTGAAGTGTCCGGGTCCTATGGCTACACCTTC
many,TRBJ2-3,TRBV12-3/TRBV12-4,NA,CASRPQGNTDTQYF,TGTGCCAGCAGGCCGCAGGGAAACACAGATACGCAGTATTTT
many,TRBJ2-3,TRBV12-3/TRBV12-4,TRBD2,CASSLGPSGGAVLADTQYF,TGTGCCAGCAGTTTGGGGCCCAGCGGGGGGGCCGTTCTTGCAGATACGCAGTATTTT
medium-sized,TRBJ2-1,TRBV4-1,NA,CASSNTPLAGMHEQFF,TGCGCCAGCAGCAACACCCCGTTGGCAGGGATGCATGAGCAGTTCTTC
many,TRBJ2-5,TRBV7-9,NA,CASTLYQETQYF,TGTGCCAGCACCCTGTACCAAGAGACCCAGTACTTC
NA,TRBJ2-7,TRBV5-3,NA,CASSSRTVEEQYF,TGTGCCAGCAGCTCTCGGACGGTTGAAGAGCAGTACTTC
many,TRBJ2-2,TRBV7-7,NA,CASSQGSGELFF,TGTGCTAGCAGCCAGGGGTCCGGGGAGCTGTTTTTT
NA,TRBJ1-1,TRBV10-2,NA,CASSVGVAIREAFF,TGCGCCAGCAGTGTTGGGGTTGCCATTAGAGAGGCTTTCTTT
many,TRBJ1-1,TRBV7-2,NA,CASSSLSVLNTEAFF,TGTGCCAGCAGCAGCCTGTCGGTGTTGAACACTGAAGCTTTCTTT
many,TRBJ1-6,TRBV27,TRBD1,CASSWTGSLSPLHF,TGTGCCAGCAGTTGGACAGGGTCACTCTCACCCCTCCACTTT
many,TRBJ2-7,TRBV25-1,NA,CASSELKGDPFEQYF,TGTGCCAGCAGTGAATTGAAAGGGGACCCCTTCGAGCAGTACTTC
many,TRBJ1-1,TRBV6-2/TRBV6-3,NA,CASSYDPAGGPEAFF,TGTGCCAGCAGTTACGATCCGGCAGGAGGCCCTGAAGCTTTCTTT
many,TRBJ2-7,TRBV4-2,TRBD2,CASSQIAGSSYEQYF,TGTGCCAGCAGCCAAATAGCGGGGTCCTCCTACGAGCAGTACTTC
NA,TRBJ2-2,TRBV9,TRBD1,CASGYQTGTLNTGELFF,TGTGCCAGCGGCTACCAGACAGGGACCTTAAACACCGGGGAGCTGTTTTTT
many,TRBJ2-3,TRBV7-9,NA,CASSLSWGGLSTDTQYF,TGTGCCAGCAGCCTAAGCTGGGGGGGCCTTAGCACAGATACGCAGTATTTT
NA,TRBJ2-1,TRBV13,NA,CASSLVEGASYNEQFF,TGTGCCAGCAGCTTAGTGGAGGGGGCCTCCTACAATGAGCAGTTCTTC
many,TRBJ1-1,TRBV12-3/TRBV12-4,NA,CASSSGTAEAFF,TGTGCCAGCTCCTCCGGGACGGCCGAAGCTTTCTTT
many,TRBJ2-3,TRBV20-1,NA,CSARDRDGTDTQYF,TGCAGTGCTAGAGACAGGGACGGCACAGATACGCAGTATTTT
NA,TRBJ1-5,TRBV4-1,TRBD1,CASRQQDREGQPQHF,TGCGCCAGCAGACAACAAGACAGGGAGGGACAGCCCCAGCATTTT
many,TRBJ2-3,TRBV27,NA,CASRELLGSTDTQYF,TGTGCCAGCAGAGAGCTGTTGGGCAGCACAGATACGCAGTATTTT
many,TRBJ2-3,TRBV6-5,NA,CASSYSGPRGPGTSADTQYF,TGTGCCAGCAGTTACTCAGGCCCCCGCGGGCCGGGGACTTCGGCAGATACGCAGTATTTT
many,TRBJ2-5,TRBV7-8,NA,CASSLDPRPGEAQYF,TGTGCCAGCAGCTTAGATCCCAGGCCAGGGGAGGCCCAGTACTTC
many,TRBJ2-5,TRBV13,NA,CASSLSMGREPETQYF,TGTGCCAGCAGCTTATCTATGGGCAGGGAGCCAGAGACCCAGTACTTC
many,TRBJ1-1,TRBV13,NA,CASSWGGEAFF,TGTGCCAGCAGCTGGGGGGGTGAAGCTTTCTTT
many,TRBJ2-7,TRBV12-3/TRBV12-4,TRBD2,CASSLTSGSRYEQYF,TGTGCCAGCAGTCTGACTAGCGGGAGTAGGTACGAGCAGTACTTC
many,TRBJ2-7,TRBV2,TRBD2,CASSLTSAYYKQYF,TGTGCCAGCAGCTTGACTAGCGCCTACTACAAGCAGTACTTC
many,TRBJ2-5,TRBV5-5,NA,CASSGDRGETQYF,TGTGCCAGCAGCGGGGATAGGGGTGAGACCCAGTACTTC
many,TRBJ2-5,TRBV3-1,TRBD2,CASSQDTTGGPGETQYF,TGTGCCAGCAGCCAAGATACGACGGGAGGGCCTGGAGAGACCCAGTACTTC
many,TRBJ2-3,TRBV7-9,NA,CASRPAEWVSPSTDTQYF,TGTGCCAGCAGGCCCGCTGAATGGGTTTCTCCTAGTACAGATACGCAGTATTTT
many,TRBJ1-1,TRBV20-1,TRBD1,CSARDRGNTEAFF,TGCAGTGCTAGGGACAGGGGGAACACTGAAGCTTTCTTT
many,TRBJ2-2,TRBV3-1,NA,CASSPWENAPGRSAGELFF,TGTGCCAGCAGCCCCTGGGAGAACGCTCCGGGGCGAAGTGCCGGGGAGCTGTTTTTT
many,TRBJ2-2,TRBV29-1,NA,CSVEAGPGSNTGELFF,TGCAGCGTTGAAGCTGGTCCGGGTTCGAACACCGGGGAGCTGTTTTTT
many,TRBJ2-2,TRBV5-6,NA,CASSFEGVGAGELFF,TGTGCCAGCAGCTTTGAGGGAGTTGGAGCCGGGGAGCTGTTTTTT
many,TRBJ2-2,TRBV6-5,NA,CASSYSQGNTGELFF,TGTGCCAGCAGTTATAGTCAGGGGAACACCGGGGAGCTGTTTTTT
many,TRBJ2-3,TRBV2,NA,CASSEYGGRGDTQYF,TGTGCCAGCAGTGAATATGGCGGCCGGGGAGATACGCAGTATTTT
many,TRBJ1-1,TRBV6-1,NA,CASSAGRGGGYTEAFF,TGTGCCAGCAGTGCCGGCCGAGGCGGGGGTTACACTGAAGCTTTCTTT